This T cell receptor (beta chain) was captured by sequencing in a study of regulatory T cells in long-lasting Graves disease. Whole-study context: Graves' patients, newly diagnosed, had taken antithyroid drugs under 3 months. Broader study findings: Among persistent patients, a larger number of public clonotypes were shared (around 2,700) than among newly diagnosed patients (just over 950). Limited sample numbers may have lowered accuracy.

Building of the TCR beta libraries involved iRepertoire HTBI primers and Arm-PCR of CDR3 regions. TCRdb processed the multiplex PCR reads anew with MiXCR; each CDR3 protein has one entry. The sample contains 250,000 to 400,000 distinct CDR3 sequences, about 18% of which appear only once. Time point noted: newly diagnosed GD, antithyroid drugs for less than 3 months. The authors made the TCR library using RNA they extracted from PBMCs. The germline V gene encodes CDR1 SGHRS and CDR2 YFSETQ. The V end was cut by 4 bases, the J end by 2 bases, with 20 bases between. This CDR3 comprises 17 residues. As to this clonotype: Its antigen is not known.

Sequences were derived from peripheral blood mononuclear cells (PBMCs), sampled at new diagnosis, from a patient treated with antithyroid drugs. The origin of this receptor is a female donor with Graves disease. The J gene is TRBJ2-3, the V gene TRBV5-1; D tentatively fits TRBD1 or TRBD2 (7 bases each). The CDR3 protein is CASSKRGRGGVTDTQYF. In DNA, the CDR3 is TGCGCCAGCAGCAAAAGGGGGCGCGGGGGAGTCACAGATACGCAGTATTTT.